The 4 T cell receptor beta chains reported below all come from one sample, sequenced in a study of cytomegalovirus exposure and HLA in healthy donors. With 60 Vbeta and 13 Jbeta primers, the PCR was carried out. Only in-frame clones appear in the TCRdb table, and some are missing; sequencing was by immunoSEQ multiplex PCR. The sample lists some 71,000 clones, 55% to 80% occurring once. The specimen sequenced was PBMCs. These receptors all stem from a man aged 40-49 years in good health and CMV-seropositive.

V gene TRBV5-1 combines with J gene TRBJ1-2; D possibly corresponds to TRBD1 (6 bases). The CDR3 spans 16 residues. The V and J ends lost 0 bases and 4 bases respectively, with 16 bases between them. Germline V gene data show CDR1 as SGHRS and CDR2 as YFSETQ. The CDR3: CASSLGPGAISYGYTF. The CDR3 DNA is TGCGCCAGCAGCTTGGGTCCAGGGGCGATAAGCTATGGCTACACCTTC.

On this clone: Other DNA sequences in this sample translate to the same CDR3. The genes are TRBV10-3 and TRBJ2-7; 12 nucleotides match TRBD2. Trimming took 0 bases from V and 6 from J; bases not matched to a gene: 0. There are 14 residues in the CDR3. CDR1 is ENHRY and CDR2 is SYGVKD in the germline V gene. CDR3 amino acids: CAISESGLAGEQYF. In nucleotides, the CDR3 is TGTGCCATCAGTGAGTCGGGACTAGCGGGCGAGCAGTACTTC.

This clone has more than one count but fewer than ten. The V and J genes are TRBV27 and TRBJ1-1; TRBD1 is a possible D gene (5 bases). The CDR3 runs 14 residues. Germline CDR1 and CDR2: MNHEY and SMNVEV (reference sequence). Trimming shortened V by 3 bases and J by 0 bases, and 8 bases separated the two germline ends. The CDR3 protein is CASSFDRLNTEAFF. The DNA of the CDR3 is TGTGCCAGCAGTTTCGACAGATTGAACACTGAAGCTTTCTTT.

The V call is TRBV6-5, the J call TRBJ2-1; 9 bases line up with TRBD1. The germline V gene has CDR1 MNHEY and CDR2 SVGAGI. Trimming at V came to 6 bases and at J to 9 bases, leaving 3 bases not matched to a gene. The CDR3 spans 12 residues. The CDR3 DNA follows: TGTGCCAGCAGGACAGGGGGACTTGAGCAGTTCTTC. It codes for CASRTGGLEQFF.